The 23 T cell receptor beta chains below come from one sample, sequenced in a study of blood T cell repertoires in COVID-19. Clones were sequenced by immunoSEQ multiplex PCR, and TCRdb holds only the in-frame ones, with some missing. The data contain fewer than 700,000 clones, about 89% of them singletons. The material sequenced was peripheral blood. The origin of the receptors is a woman between 45 and 60 years old with COVID-19, enrolled during active disease.

The chain couples TRBV28 to TRBJ1-2, with a possible D match to TRBD1 (5 bases). The CDR3 runs to 12 residues. Germline V gene lookup returns CDR1 MDHEN and CDR2 SYDVKM. Trimming shortened V by 1 base and J by 6 bases, and 6 bases separated the two germline ends. The DNA of the CDR3 is TGTGCCAGCAGTTTATCCAGGGATGGCTACACCTTC. Translating it yields CASSLSRDGYTF.

The gene calls are TRBV28 and TRBJ1-2; D remains unclear. V was clipped by 1 base and J by 4 bases, with 4 bases between them. CDR1 MDHEN and CDR2 SYDVKM come from the germline V gene. The length of the CDR3 is 12 residues. The CDR3 region is CASSLSGYGYTF. CDR3 bases: TGTGCCAGCAGTTTATCGGGCTATGGCTACACCTTC.

The chain employs TRBV7-3 and TRBJ2-6, with a possible D match to TRBD2 (6 bases). Germline loops: CDR1 SGHTA, CDR2 FQGTGA. The V end lost 3 bases, the J end lost 0 bases, and 9 bases lay between the germline ends. This CDR3 spans 16 amino acids. CDR3 nucleotides: TGTGCCAGCAGCTTTTGGGGACTCTCTGGGGCCAACGTCCTGACTTTC. Amino acids: CASSFWGLSGANVLTF.

The chain has TRBV9 and TRBJ1-2, with no clear D. The CDR3 runs 15 residues. In germline, CDR1 is SGDLS, CDR2 YYNGEE. Trimming stripped 0 bases from V and 3 bases from J, with 12 bases between. CDR3 coding DNA: TGTGCCAGCAGCGTAGGTTCGACGGAGGACTATGGCTACACCTTC. The encoded protein is CASSVGSTEDYGYTF.

The V and J genes are TRBV3-1 (or the pseudogene TRBV3-2) and TRBJ2-6; 8 bases are shared with TRBD1. V lost 4 bases, J lost 4 bases, and 9 bases stayed unmatched. The CDR3 totals 17 residues. In germline, CDR1 is LGHDT, CDR2 YNNKEL (reference sequence). For the CDR3, the DNA is TGTGCCAGCAGCCGTGGACAGGGCTACTCGGGGGCCAACGTCCTGACTTTC. Protein sequence: CASSRGQGYSGANVLTF.

J is TRBJ2-2 and V is TRBV18; weak D call: TRBD2 (5 bases). Germline V gene data show CDR1 as KGHSH and CDR2 as LQKENI. This CDR3 has 15 residues. The germline V and J ends were trimmed by 0 bases and 1 base, with 6 bases remaining between them. In DNA form, the CDR3 reads TGTGCCAGCTCACCACCCCGGGGGAACACCGGGGAGCTGTTTTTT. Translation gives CASSPPRGNTGELFF.

This sequence joins TRBV7-6 and TRBJ1-4; no firm D call. V gave up 2 bases and J gave up 3 bases, with 13 bases separating them. This CDR3 contains 16 residues. Germline values: CDR1 SGHVS, CDR2 FNYEAQ. This CDR3 is CASSLQVSDSNEKLFF. CDR3 coding DNA: TGTGCCAGCAGCTTACAAGTGTCAGATTCTAATGAAAAACTGTTTTTT. Using reference TRBV7-6 and TRBJ1-4 for the parts outside the CDR3, the full variable domain is GAGVSQSPRYKVTKRGQDVALRCDPISGHVSLYWYRQALGQGPEFLTYFNYEAQQDKSGLPNDRFSAERPEGSISTLTIQRTEQRDSAMYRCASSLQVSDSNEKLFFGSGTQLSVL.

CDR3 amino acids: CASSLGGRYGYTF. The CDR3 nucleotides read TGTGCCAGCAGCTTAGGGGGGCGCTATGGCTACACCTTC. J is TRBJ1-2 and V is TRBV11-3, with TRBD1 as a possible D gene (6 bases). The CDR3 consists of 13 residues. Germline CDR1 is SGHNT and CDR2 is YENEEA. Between the trimmed V and J ends, which lost 1 base and 4 bases, there was a span of 7 bases.

This chain uses TRBV11-2 with TRBJ1-1, with no clear D. Looked up from germline, CDR1 is SGHAT and CDR2 is FQNNGV. The CDR3 spans 14 residues. The V end lost 2 bases, the J end lost 1 base, and 8 bases lay between the germline ends. This chain's CDR3 is CASSLRQWNTEAFF. DNA for the CDR3: TGTGCCAGCAGCTTAAGACAATGGAACACTGAAGCTTTCTTT.

V is TRBV19 and J is TRBJ2-6; D might be TRBD1 (5 bases). This CDR3 region has 16 residues. V gave up 5 bases and J gave up 0 bases, with 11 bases separating them. Germline assignment: CDR1 LNHDA and CDR2 SQIVND (reference sequence). The CDR3 coding sequence is TGTGCCAGTAGTCAGGGTATTAACTCTGGGGCCAACGTCCTGACTTTC. This encodes CASSQGINSGANVLTF.

The chain couples TRBV3-1 (or the pseudogene TRBV3-2) to TRBJ2-7; D might be TRBD1 (7 bases). The V end lost 4 bases, the J end lost 5 bases, and 12 bases lay between the germline ends. Looked up from germline, CDR1 is LGHDT and CDR2 is YNNKEL (reference sequence). This CDR3 has 13 amino acids. For the CDR3, the DNA is TGTGCCAGCAGCCCGACAGGGAGGAACGAGCAGTACTTC. Protein product: CASSPTGRNEQYF.

The chain couples TRBV7-3 to TRBJ2-5, with 7 nucleotides matching TRBD2. The CDR3 extends over 14 amino acids. Trimming took 5 bases from V and 6 from J; bases not matched to a gene: 9. Germline CDR1 SGHTA, CDR2 FQGTGA. The CDR3 nucleotides are TGTGCCAGCAGCCAAGGCAGCGGGGCAAAGACCCAGTACTTC. This sequence encodes CASSQGSGAKTQYF.

This chain joins TRBV19 and TRBJ1-2, with D hard to call. The CDR3 extends over 10 amino acids. CDR1 is LNHDA, CDR2 SQIVND, per germline (reference sequence). Deletions cut 10 bases from V and 8 bases from J, with 11 bases between. CDR3 bases: TGTGCCAACGCACCGGAGGGCTACACCTTC. This encodes CANAPEGYTF.

V usage is TRBV30 and J usage is TRBJ1-4, with D perhaps TRBD1 (5 bases). Trimming removed 5 bases at V and 5 bases at J, with 12 bases between. The germline gives CDR1 GTSNPN, CDR2 SVGIG (reference sequence). The CDR3 consists of 13 residues. CDR3 region: CAWAAGPNEKLFF. The CDR3 DNA follows: TGTGCCTGGGCGGCAGGGCCGAATGAAAAACTGTTTTTT.

This clone was seen just once. The chain couples TRBV5-8 to TRBJ1-1; no clear D. Germline lookup yields CDR1 SGHTS and CDR2 YDEGEE. This CDR3 comprises 16 residues. The germline V and J ends were trimmed by 2 bases and 4 bases, with 18 bases remaining between them. The DNA of the CDR3 is TGTGCCAGCAGCTTAATACCCCGGGGTGGGATCACTGAAGCTTTCTTT. Translating gives CASSLIPRGGITEAFF.

This clone was counted only a few times. This chain joins TRBV9 and TRBJ2-3, with 11 nucleotides matching TRBD1. Unmatched junction bases numbered 6, after V lost 4 bases and J lost 5 bases. Germline-derived CDR1 and CDR2 are SGDLS and YYNGEE. The CDR3 length is 15 residues. The CDR3 protein is CASSPGQGAVDTQYF. The CDR3 DNA follows: TGTGCCAGCAGCCCAGGACAGGGGGCTGTAGATACGCAGTATTTT. The full variable domain, its missing parts supplied by reference TRBV9 and TRBJ2-3, is DSGVTQTPKHLITATGQRVTLRCSPRSGDLSVYWYQQSLDQGLQFLIQYYNGEERAKGNILERFSAQQFPDLHSELNLSSLELGDSALYFCASSPGQGAVDTQYFGPGTRLTVL.

The genes are TRBV19 and TRBJ1-5; maybe TRBD1 (5 bases). Germline loops: CDR1 LNHDA, CDR2 SQIVND (reference sequence). The V end lost 3 bases, the J end lost 0 bases, and 9 bases lay between the germline ends. CDR3 length: 15 residues. The CDR3 DNA is TGTGCCAGTAGTATGACAGACAATAGCAATCAGCCCCAGCATTTT. Translating it yields CASSMTDNSNQPQHF.

V and J are TRBV5-1 and TRBJ1-1; 7 bases align to TRBD1. There are 15 residues in the CDR3. Germline lookup yields CDR1 SGHRS and CDR2 YFSETQ. Trimming took 0 bases from V and 2 from J; bases not matched to a gene: 4. CDR3 protein: CASSLAGTANTEAFF. The CDR3 DNA reads as TGCGCCAGCAGCTTGGCCGGGACAGCTAACACTGAAGCTTTCTTT.

The rearrangement joins TRBV19 to TRBJ1-1; 7 nucleotides match TRBD1. The length of the CDR3 is 18 residues. With V trimmed by 5 bases and J by 3 bases, 18 bases remained unmatched. CDR1 LNHDA and CDR2 SQIVND come from the germline V gene (reference sequence). The CDR3 DNA follows: TGTGCCAGTAGTGACGACTTACAGGGTAGGCAGGGGGACACTGAAGCTTTCTTT. Its translation is CASSDDLQGRQGDTEAFF.

This clone was seen a handful of times. This rearrangement joins TRBV7-2 to TRBJ2-7, with TRBD1 matching over 8 bases. Germline loops: CDR1 SGHTA, CDR2 FQGNSA. The CDR3 spans 18 residues. Trimming cost V 0 bases and J 2 bases; bases outside gene matches: 12. This CDR3 reads CASSLAPGGTGAPYEQYF. Here the CDR3 DNA reads TGTGCCAGCAGCTTAGCCCCGGGCGGGACAGGAGCTCCCTACGAGCAGTACTTC.

The V call is TRBV24-1, the J call TRBJ2-2; no firm D call. CDR1 and CDR2 from the germline V gene are KGHDR and SFDVKD. The CDR3 covers 15 residues. The germline V and J ends were trimmed by 4 bases and 4 bases, with 12 bases remaining between them. This CDR3 reads CATSDGNYGTGELFF. CDR3 coding DNA: TGTGCCACCAGTGACGGAAACTATGGCACCGGGGAGCTGTTTTTT.

The J gene is TRBJ1-5, the V gene TRBV27, with a weak D call TRBD1 (6 bases). The CDR3 is made up of 17 amino acids. The germline CDR1 and CDR2 sequences are MNHEY and SMNVEV (reference sequence). V dropped 6 bases and J dropped 4 bases, with 22 bases sitting between them. This CDR3 is CASSRGGGEEINQPQHF. The CDR3 coding sequence is TGTGCCAGCAGCAGAGGGGGGGGCGAGGAGATAAATCAGCCCCAGCATTTT.

This rearrangement joins TRBV2 to TRBJ1-1; D may be TRBD1 (5 bases). Germline V CDR1 and CDR2: SNHLY, FYNNEI. V lost 4 bases and J lost 4, with 10 bases in between. This CDR3 spans 13 amino acids. The CDR3 bases are TGTGCCAGCAGTGGGGGCCAGTTCACTGAAGCTTTCTTT. Its translation: CASSGGQFTEAFF.